The 5 T cell receptor beta chains below all came from one sample that was sequenced in a study of T cells after yellow fever vaccination. TCRdb recomputed calls from the 5' RACE reads with MiXCR, one row per CDR3 protein. The table records approximately 330,000 distinct CDR3 sequences, roughly 3.9% of them present only once. Here the sequenced sample was PBMCs, taken 5 days after the yellow fever booster vaccination. These receptor sequences come from a man aged 18 to 30 who received the YFV17D yellow fever vaccine.

In its sample, this clonotype was seen a few times. The chain couples TRBV7-2 to TRBJ2-5, with D possibly TRBD1 on 5 matching bases. The V gene lost 5 bases and the J gene lost 5 bases, with 12 bases spanning the gap. In germline, CDR1 is SGHTA, CDR2 FQGNSA. This CDR3 has 13 amino acids. Here the CDR3 reads CASSPWGTETQYF. CDR3 nucleotide sequence: TGTGCCAGCAGCCCCTGGGGCACGGAGACCCAGTACTTC.

This clonotype was counted ten times or more. The CDR3 spells CASSQGGIPYNEQFF. The CDR3 DNA reads as TGCGCCAGCAGCCAAGGCGGGATCCCCTACAATGAGCAGTTCTTC. This chain joins TRBV4-3 and TRBJ2-1; the D gene is possibly TRBD2 (6 bases). The V and J ends lost 1 base and 2 bases respectively, with 9 bases between them. From germline, CDR1 is LGHNA and CDR2 YSLEER. The CDR3 totals 15 residues.

This clonotype was found a few times. CDR3 sequence (DNA): TGCAGTGCTAGAGGGGGGAATCTGAACACTGAAGCTTTCTTT. As protein: CSARGGNLNTEAFF. This rearrangement joins TRBV20-1 to TRBJ1-1; possible D gene TRBD1, 5 bases. The germline V gene has CDR1 DFQATT and CDR2 SNEGSKA (reference sequence). The CDR3 is 14 residues long. Between the trimmed V and J ends, which lost 1 base and 0 bases, there was a span of 9 bases.

Here the CDR3 DNA reads TGCGCCAGCAGCCAAGATATAAGCTTCGGTGGGCTGTCAGATACGCAGTATTTT. It yields the protein CASSQDISFGGLSDTQYF. The chain has TRBV4-3 and TRBJ2-3; D uncertain. Trimming shortened V by 0 bases and J by 4 bases, and 20 bases separated the two germline ends. The CDR3 is made up of 18 amino acids. Per germline, CDR1 LGHNA and CDR2 YSLEER.

This clonotype was seen a few times. This sequence joins TRBV29-1 and TRBJ2-3; D possibly uses TRBD1 or TRBD2 (5 bases each). Germline V gives CDR1 SQVTM, CDR2 ANQGSEA. V lost 1 base and J 4 bases, leaving 24 bases between the germline ends. The CDR3 runs 18 residues. CDR3 protein: CSVEAYRGTPTRPDTQYF. In nucleotides, the CDR3 is TGCAGCGTTGAAGCTTACCGAGGGACGCCTACTCGTCCAGATACGCAGTATTTT.